Sequencing of this T cell receptor (beta chain) was carried out in a study of CD8 T cells in ankylosing spondylitis. General study points: Certain motif variants had earlier been reported in reactive arthritis synovial fluid and blood. Blood from ankylosing spondylitis patients appeared to carry a characteristic roughly eight-variant TCR beta motif. Peripheral blood held disease-linked clones only at relatively low frequency, and these were CD8+.

This clonotype has at least ten counts. Its antigen remains unknown. In TCRdb, the 5' RACE reads were re-called with MiXCR into one record per CDR3 protein. The repertoire holds hundreds of thousands of distinct CDR3 sequences, with roughly 25% as singletons. This receptor was obtained from a male donor with ankylosing spondylitis or in good health (not recorded which). Source material: blood, either unsorted or a sorted T cell fraction (not recorded which).

CDR3 in amino acids: CASSLQVFDEQFF. CDR3 nucleotides: TGTGCCAGCAGCTTGCAAGTATTTGATGAGCAGTTCTTC. The gene calls are TRBV7-2 and TRBJ2-1; unclear D gene. Germline CDR1 reads SGHTA; CDR2 reads FQGNSA. The ends were cut back, 3 bases at V and 8 bases at J, with 11 bases in the middle. There are 13 residues in the CDR3.